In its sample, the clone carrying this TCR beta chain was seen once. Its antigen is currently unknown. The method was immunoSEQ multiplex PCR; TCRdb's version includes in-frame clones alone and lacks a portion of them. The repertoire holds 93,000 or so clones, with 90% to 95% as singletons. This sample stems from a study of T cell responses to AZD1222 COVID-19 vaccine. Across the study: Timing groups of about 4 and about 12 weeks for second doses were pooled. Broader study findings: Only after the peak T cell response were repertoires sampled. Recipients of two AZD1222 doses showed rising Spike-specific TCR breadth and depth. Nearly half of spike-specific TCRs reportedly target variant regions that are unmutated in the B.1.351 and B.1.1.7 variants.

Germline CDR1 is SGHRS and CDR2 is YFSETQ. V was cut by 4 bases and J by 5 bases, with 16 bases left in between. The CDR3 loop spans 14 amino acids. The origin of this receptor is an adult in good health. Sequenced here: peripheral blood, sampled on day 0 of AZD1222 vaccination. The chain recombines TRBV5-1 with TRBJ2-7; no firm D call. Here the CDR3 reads CASSIDRLLHEQYF. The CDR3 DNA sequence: TGCGCCAGCAGCATCGACCGCCTTCTCCACGAGCAGTACTTC.